Presented here are 29 T cell receptor beta chains from one specimen sequenced in a study of regulatory T cells in long-lasting Graves disease. Time point noted: persistent/refractory GD, antithyroid drugs over 5 years with positive TRAb. The TCR library was made from RNA that had been extracted from PBMCs in TRIzol. In building TCR beta libraries, iRepertoire HTBI primers were used together with Arm-PCR of CDR3 regions. A single record per CDR3 protein comes from TCRdb applying MiXCR to the multiplex PCR reads. The sample shows about 470,000 distinct CDR3 sequences, 20% to 25% of them seen only once. The sample was peripheral blood mononuclear cells (PBMCs), taken when the disease was refractory, from a patient treated with antithyroid drugs. The receptors stem from a female donor with Graves disease.

The CDR3 is CAWSVGTSGYNEQFF. In nucleotides, the CDR3 is TGTGCCTGGAGCGTAGGGACTAGCGGTTACAATGAGCAGTTCTTC. The chain recombines TRBV30 with TRBJ2-1; 11 bases are shared with TRBD2. CDR3 length equals 15 residues. From germline, CDR1 is GTSNPN and CDR2 SVGIG (reference sequence). The ends lost 3 bases at V and 4 bases at J; junction bases unmatched: 5.

The gene calls are TRBV6-1 and TRBJ1-5; D may be TRBD1 (6 bases). With 8 bases removed from V and 6 bases from J, the gap between germline ends came to 11 bases. The CDR3 runs to 12 residues. CDR1 and CDR2 from the germline V gene are MNHNS and SASEGT. CDR3 bases: TGTGCCAGCGTTGGGGGCTCTCAGCCCCAGCATTTT. Protein sequence: CASVGGSQPQHF.

This clonotype was counted once. The gene calls are TRBV24-1 and TRBJ2-4, with no clear D. Germline CDR1 KGHDR, CDR2 SFDVKD. V shed 7 bases and J shed 0 bases, with 9 bases lying between them. This CDR3 contains 14 residues. CDR3 sequence (DNA): TGTGCCACCAGCCAGAGTTCAGCCAAAAACATTCAGTACTTC. Its protein product is CATSQSSAKNIQYF.

This clonotype has just a few counts. The chain employs TRBV12-3 or TRBV12-4 and TRBJ1-6; 7 bases line up with TRBD1. The V gene end was trimmed by 4 bases and the J gene end by 4 bases; junction bases not matched to a gene: 4. This CDR3 is 15 amino acids long. The CDR3 nucleotides read TGTGCCAGCAGTTATGGGGGACAGTATAATTCACCCCTCCACTTT. Protein: CASSYGGQYNSPLHF.

The genes are TRBV27 and TRBJ1-1; perhaps TRBD1 as D (6 bases). Germline V CDR1 and CDR2: MNHEY, SMNVEV (reference sequence). V lost 6 bases and J 0 bases, leaving 17 bases between the germline ends. The CDR3 totals 16 residues. The CDR3 here is CASSPSGVNMNTEAFF. For the CDR3, the DNA is TGTGCCAGCAGCCCCTCAGGGGTAAACATGAACACTGAAGCTTTCTTT.

As regards this clonotype: Being one base from a much bigger clone, this may be a read error. Because it lacks the conserved phenylalanine or tryptophan at the end, this CDR3 is likely a read error. The rearrangement uses TRBV29-1 and TRBJ1-1, with D possibly matching TRBD1 (5 bases). Per germline, CDR1 SQVTM and CDR2 ANQGSEA. The V gene lost 4 bases and the J gene lost 6 bases, with 12 bases spanning the gap. The CDR3 length is 12 residues. DNA of the CDR3: TGCAGCGTTGTAGGGGTTCTCGCTGAAGCTTTCTCT. This sequence encodes CSVVGVLAEAFS.

The rearrangement links TRBV6-9 to TRBJ1-3, with D unresolved. V was shortened by 3 bases and J by 0 bases, with 9 bases between the two germline ends. CDR1 and CDR2 (germline): MNHGY, SVAAGI. The CDR3 covers 15 residues. CDR3 protein: CASSYPTDSGNTIYF. The CDR3 DNA reads as TGTGCCAGCAGTTACCCCACTGACTCTGGAAACACCATATATTTT.

The chain joins TRBV5-6 to TRBJ2-7; D is perhaps TRBD1 (6 bases). The CDR3 covers 13 residues. Germline V gene data show CDR1 as SGHDT and CDR2 as YYEEEE. Trimming removed 1 base from V and 6 bases from J, with 11 bases in between. In nucleotides, the CDR3 is TGTGCCAGCAGCTTGCTCTCAGGGGTCGAGCAGTACTTC. Amino acids: CASSLLSGVEQYF. Complete variable domain (other parts from reference TRBV5-6 and TRBJ2-7): DAGVTQSPTHLIKTRGQQVTLRCSPKSGHDTVSWYQQALGQGPQFIFQYYEEEERQRGNFPDRFSGHQFPNYSSELNVNALLLGDSALYLCASSLLSGVEQYFGPGTRLTVT.

V usage is TRBV27 and J usage is TRBJ2-3; TRBD2 is a possible D gene (6 bases). This CDR3 is built from 14 residues. In germline, CDR1 is MNHEY, CDR2 SMNVEV (reference sequence). Trimming took 3 bases from V and 4 from J, leaving 11 bases between them. CDR3 amino acids: CASSLGGVADTQYF. CDR3 nucleotides: TGTGCCAGCAGTTTGGGGGGAGTGGCAGATACGCAGTATTTT.

The rearrangement links TRBV12-3 or TRBV12-4 to TRBJ1-3; a weak D match, TRBD1 (5 bases). V was shortened by 1 base and J by 1 base, with 14 bases between the two germline ends. CDR3 length equals 17 residues. DNA of the CDR3: TGTGCCAGCAGTTTAGGGGACGGCGGCCTATCTGGAAACACCATATATTTT. This encodes CASSLGDGGLSGNTIYF.

The chain recombines TRBV7-9 with TRBJ1-2, with a possible D match to TRBD1 (5 bases). Trimming left V 3 bases short and J 2 bases short, with 13 bases between. Germline lookup yields CDR1 SEHNR and CDR2 FQNEAQ (reference sequence). The CDR3 totals 15 residues. The chain's CDR3 is CASSFRTSTNYGYTF. As DNA, the CDR3 is TGTGCCAGCAGCTTCCGGACAAGTACCAACTATGGCTACACCTTC.

This clonotype was counted many times. This sequence joins TRBV2 and TRBJ1-1, with D unresolved. Germline V gene data show CDR1 as SNHLY and CDR2 as FYNNEI. The germline V and J ends were trimmed by 7 bases and 2 bases, with 11 bases remaining between them. This CDR3 contains 13 residues. CDR3 sequence: CASITDANTEAFF. CDR3 bases: TGTGCCAGCATTACGGACGCCAACACTGAAGCTTTCTTT.

This clonotype was observed a few times. The rearrangement uses TRBV19 and TRBJ1-2, with D hard to call. The V gene's germline CDR1 is LNHDA and CDR2 SQIVND (reference sequence). This CDR3 has 11 residues. Trimming removed 8 bases from V and 4 bases from J, with 8 bases in between. CDR3 sequence reads: CASGALYGYTF. DNA of the CDR3: TGTGCCAGTGGAGCCCTCTATGGCTACACCTTC.

The CDR3: CASSSLGGFGNTIYF. The CDR3 nucleotides read TGTGCCAGCAGCTCGTTAGGGGGTTTTGGAAACACCATATATTTT. V and J are TRBV9 and TRBJ1-3; possibly TRBD1 for D (6 bases). Germline values: CDR1 SGDLS, CDR2 YYNGEE. V was shortened by 4 bases and J by 3 bases, with 14 bases between the two germline ends. The CDR3 covers 15 residues.

This clonotype was observed a handful of times. The chain joins TRBV28 to TRBJ1-6; the match to TRBD1 covers 12 bases. CDR1 and CDR2 (germline): MDHEN, SYDVKM. The V gene end was trimmed by 7 bases and the J gene end by 9 bases; junction bases not matched to a gene: 7. There are 15 residues in the CDR3. The CDR3 nucleotides are TGTGCCAGCACTCCCGGGACAGGGGGCGGTTCACCCCTCCACTTT. Translating it yields CASTPGTGGGSPLHF.

The chain couples TRBV7-2 to TRBJ1-4; no firm D call. Per the germline V gene, CDR1 is SGHTA and CDR2 is FQGNSA. The CDR3 loop spans 20 amino acids. V lost 5 bases and J 0 bases, leaving 25 bases between the germline ends. The CDR3 DNA is TGTGCCAGCAGCGGCCACGACCCGGAAGAATTATCTGCAACTAATGAAAAACTGTTTTTT. Protein product: CASSGHDPEELSATNEKLFF.

The sample holds a few counts of this clonotype. The CDR3 DNA reads TGTGCCAGCAGCTTTAGCAATGAGCAGTTCTTC. Its protein is CASSFSNEQFF. This sequence joins TRBV5-4 and TRBJ2-1; D ambiguous. Germline V CDR1 and CDR2: SGHNT, YYREEE (reference sequence). V lost 2 bases to trimming and J lost 6 bases, with 3 bases between them. This CDR3 is built from 11 residues.

This clonotype was found a few times. A much larger clone is a single base away; this may be a read error. The rearrangement uses TRBV11-2 and TRBJ2-5; TRBD2 agrees at 8 bases. The V and J ends lost 2 bases and 9 bases, in that order; junction bases with no gene match: 14. Germline values: CDR1 SGHAT, CDR2 FQNNGV. CDR3 length: 16 residues. In nucleotides, the CDR3 is TGTGCCAGCAGCTTAACCCCCTTAGCGGGAAGTGAGGCCCAGTACTTC. It codes for CASSLTPLAGSEAQYF.

This sequence joins TRBV6-2 or TRBV6-3 and TRBJ2-5; D tentatively fits TRBD1 or TRBD2 (5 bases each). The CDR3 has 18 residues. CDR1 and CDR2 (germline): MNHEY, SVGEGT. V was cut by 5 bases and J by 2 bases, with 24 bases left in between. For the CDR3, the DNA is TGTGCCAGCAGTGAAGCCTTCCCGGGACGGATGAGACAAGAGACCCAGTACTTC. Its protein product is CASSEAFPGRMRQETQYF.

The sample holds a few counts of this clonotype. The chain uses TRBV10-3 and TRBJ2-5, with 8 positions matching TRBD1. V shed 6 bases and J 5 bases; nucleotides not matched to a gene: 5. The CDR3 is 13 residues long. Germline V lookup: CDR1 ENHRY, CDR2 SYGVKD. The CDR3 nucleotides are TGTGCCATCAGCTCAGGGGGCTGGGAGACCCAGTACTTC. It translates to CAISSGGWETQYF.

The V and J genes are TRBV29-1 and TRBJ2-2; the match to TRBD1 covers 7 bases. This CDR3 comprises 19 residues. The trim removed 1 base at V and 5 bases at J, leaving 19 bases unmatched. Germline CDR1 is SQVTM and CDR2 is ANQGSEA. In DNA, the CDR3 is TGCAGCGTTGAAGGGGGTGGACCCGGGACAGCAACGGGGACCGGGGAGCTGTTTTTT. This translates into CSVEGGGPGTATGTGELFF.

The chain couples TRBV27 to TRBJ1-3, with a weak D call TRBD1 (5 bases). Germline V gene data show CDR1 as MNHEY and CDR2 as SMNVEV (reference sequence). This CDR3 comprises 13 residues. Between the trimmed V and J ends, which lost 6 bases and 3 bases, there was a span of 9 bases. CDR3 residues: CASSPGGGNTIYF. The CDR3, as DNA: TGTGCCAGCAGCCCCGGGGGTGGAAACACCATATATTTT.

Ten or more counts support this clonotype. The genes are TRBV27 and TRBJ2-7; 16 nucleotides match TRBD2. The CDR3 is made up of 16 amino acids. Germline-derived CDR1 and CDR2 are MNHEY and SMNVEV (reference sequence). V dropped 6 bases and J dropped 4; count of bases not matched to a gene: 6. CDR3 protein: CASRGLAGGGGYEQYF. CDR3 nucleotide sequence: TGTGCCAGCAGGGGACTAGCGGGAGGGGGAGGGTACGAGCAGTACTTC.

This clonotype was counted ten times or more. The V gene is TRBV11-2, the J gene TRBJ1-6; TRBD1 aligns across 10 bases. Germline V gives CDR1 SGHAT, CDR2 FQNNGV. This CDR3 is built from 17 residues. Unmatched junction bases numbered 10, after V lost 5 bases and J lost 6 bases. CDR3 sequence (DNA): TGTGCCAGCAGCCTAAACGCGGGACAGGGGATTAATTCACCCCTCCACTTT. It specifies CASSLNAGQGINSPLHF.

This clonotype was counted many times. This sequence joins TRBV27 and TRBJ1-2; 7 bases are a match to TRBD1. CDR1 and CDR2 (germline): MNHEY, SMNVEV (reference sequence). CDR3 length: 15 amino acids. V was pared by 6 bases and J by 4 bases, with 11 bases of the junction left unmatched. The CDR3 region is CASSLTQGQSYGYTF. For the CDR3, the DNA is TGTGCCAGCAGCCTAACTCAGGGACAGTCCTATGGCTACACCTTC.

A few counts support this clonotype. The chain joins TRBV4-1 to TRBJ2-2, with a possible D match to TRBD2 (5 bases). V was shortened by 0 bases and J by 3 bases, with 17 bases between the two germline ends. The germline gives CDR1 MGHRA, CDR2 YSYEKL. CDR3 length equals 18 residues. This chain's CDR3 is CASSQDLGRRMDTGELFF. CDR3 nucleotide sequence: TGCGCCAGCAGCCAAGATTTAGGCAGGAGGATGGACACCGGGGAGCTGTTTTTT.

This clonotype was seen many times. The V gene is TRBV7-2, the J gene TRBJ2-7; 11 positions agree with TRBD2. Per the germline V gene, CDR1 is SGHTA and CDR2 is FQGNSA. V was clipped by 4 bases and J by 3 bases; unmatched bases: 2. The CDR3 extends over 14 amino acids. In DNA, the CDR3 is TGTGCCAGCAGCTGGGGGACTAGCGGCTACGAGCAGTACTTC. The encoded protein is CASSWGTSGYEQYF.

This clonotype was detected ten times or more. The V gene is TRBV28, the J gene TRBJ1-3; 7 bases fit TRBD1. CDR3 length: 15 amino acids. Unmatched junction bases numbered 8, after V lost 2 bases and J lost 7 bases. Germline-derived CDR1 and CDR2 are MDHEN and SYDVKM. The CDR3 here is CASSLEDRVKNTIYF. CDR3 DNA sequence: TGTGCCAGCAGTTTAGAAGACAGGGTGAAGAACACCATATATTTT.

This clonotype was observed many times. The chain combines TRBV27 with TRBJ2-7; the match to TRBD2 covers 7 bases. The CDR3 is 13 amino acids. V shed 6 bases and J 5 bases; nucleotides not matched to a gene: 7. Germline V gene sequence: CDR1 MNHEY, CDR2 SMNVEV (reference sequence). CDR3 bases: TGTGCCAGCAGCCTTACTAGCGTCAACGAGCAGTACTTC. Translated: CASSLTSVNEQYF.